This TCR beta chain is drawn from a study of blood T cell repertoires in COVID-19. This CDR3 is 12 amino acids long. Germline CDR1 LGHDT, CDR2 YNNKEL (reference sequence). V lost 1 base to trimming and J lost 7 bases, with 4 bases between them. Clones were read by immunoSEQ multiplex PCR, and TCRdb kept only the in-frame ones, dropping some. Here the sample spans approximately 160,000 clones, about 85% being singletons. The clonotype comes from a woman aged 45-59 years who had recovered from COVID-19. The chain recombines TRBV3-1 (or the pseudogene TRBV3-2) with TRBJ2-2; no definite D call. Sequenced material: PBMCs or T cells enriched from blood (not recorded which). The CDR3 DNA is TGTGCCAGCAGCCAAGTCTACGGGGAGCTGTTTTTT. Its protein is CASSQVYGELFF.